The 12 T cell receptor beta chains below were found in one sample sequenced in a study of T cell repertoires in cytomegalovirus infection. MiXCR, run by TCRdb on the reads, gives a single entry per CDR3 protein. The table has roughly 570,000 distinct CDR3 sequences, under 45% seen once. The antigens for these receptors are not known. The source material was cultured PBMCs, sampled from culture after CMV antigen stimulation. The receptor source for this set is a human donor in good health (CMV status not recorded). Some clones in this sample may be carry-over from other donors' samples.

As regards this clonotype: This may be a read error: a much more frequent sequence differs by one nucleotide. V gene TRBV7-2 combines with J gene TRBJ2-1, with 7 bases aligning to TRBD2. Germline V gene sequence: CDR1 SGHTA, CDR2 FQGNSA. This CDR3 has 14 residues. CDR3 loop: CASSLGGTNNEEFF. The CDR3 DNA reads as TGTGCCAGCAGCTTAGGGGGGACTAACAATGAGGAGTTCTTC.

This clonotype has a handful of counts. The rearrangement uses TRBV7-2 and TRBJ2-3; the D is unclear. Trimming removed 4 bases at V and 2 bases at J, with 13 bases between. CDR3 length: 15 amino acids. Germline V lookup: CDR1 SGHTA, CDR2 FQGNSA. CDR3 nucleotides: TGTGCCAGCAGCTCGAATTCTTGGTACACAGATACGCAGTATTTT. It is translated as CASSSNSWYTDTQYF.

J is TRBJ2-7 and V is TRBV7-9; possible D gene TRBD2, 6 bases. V dropped 1 base and J dropped 7 bases, with 26 bases sitting between them. CDR3 length equals 18 residues. The germline V gene has CDR1 SEHNR and CDR2 FQNEAQ (reference sequence). The CDR3 DNA reads as TGTGCCAGCAGCTTAGGTTTAGGGTTGGTGGAGGGTTCGCGGGAGCAGTACTTC. Its protein product is CASSLGLGLVEGSREQYF.

The chain joins TRBV28 to TRBJ2-5, with D maybe TRBD2 (5 bases). CDR3 length: 16 amino acids. Germline loops: CDR1 MDHEN, CDR2 SYDVKM. V lost 6 bases and J lost 0, with 17 bases in between. CDR3 in amino acids: CASRPTGNHYQETQYF. CDR3 sequence (DNA): TGTGCCAGCAGACCGACGGGGAATCATTACCAAGAGACCCAGTACTTC.

The table lists this clonotype with a few counts. CDR3 coding DNA: TGTGCCAGCAGCTCCGGACGGTTCAGAAATGAAAAACTGTTTTTT. Its translation: CASSSGRFRNEKLFF. This chain uses TRBV27 with TRBJ1-4, with D unclear. The V gene's germline CDR1 is MNHEY and CDR2 SMNVEV (reference sequence). Trimming pared 6 bases from V and 5 bases from J, leaving 16 bases between. The CDR3 is 15 amino acids.

The rearrangement uses TRBV11-2 and TRBJ2-5; tentative D call: TRBD2 (6 bases). Germline CDR1 is SGHAT and CDR2 is FQNNGV. V lost 0 bases, J lost 5 bases, and 19 bases lay in between. The CDR3 runs 17 residues. The CDR3 DNA follows: TGTGCCAGCAGCTTAGATTATGCGGGGCGTGACCGGGAGACCCAGTACTTC. Its protein is CASSLDYAGRDRETQYF.

This clonotype was observed once. The chain has TRBV20-1 and TRBJ1-6; D remains unclear. Germline V gives CDR1 DFQATT, CDR2 SNEGSKA (reference sequence). V was pared by 2 bases and J by 1 base, with 9 bases between. This CDR3 is 15 amino acids long. The CDR3 protein is CSARLRGSYNSPLHF. Written as DNA, the CDR3 is TGCAGTGCTAGACTCCGAGGGTCCTATAATTCACCCCTCCACTTT.

The chain carries TRBV7-9 and TRBJ2-2, with 9 bases matching TRBD2. J gave up 7 bases and V 3 bases, and 6 bases lay outside the gene matches. The CDR3 totals 15 residues. Per the germline V gene, CDR1 is SEHNR and CDR2 is FQNEAQ (reference sequence). The CDR3 DNA reads TGTGCCAGCAGCTTGCCCGGGACTAGCCACGGGGAGCTGTTTTTT. Translating it yields CASSLPGTSHGELFF.

This chain uses TRBV20-1 with TRBJ2-7; D unclear. The CDR3 has 15 residues. Germline V gives CDR1 DFQATT, CDR2 SNEGSKA (reference sequence). Trimming took 0 bases from V and 2 from J, leaving 14 bases between them. Written as DNA, the CDR3 is TGCAGTGCTAGAGATCGTCGCCGGACCCCCTACGAGCAGTACTTC. Encoded protein: CSARDRRRTPYEQYF.

This clonotype was counted only a few times. V and J are TRBV6-1 and TRBJ1-1; D remains ambiguous. CDR1 and CDR2 from the germline V gene are MNHNS and SASEGT. This CDR3 is built from 16 residues. The V gene lost 7 bases and the J gene lost 4 bases, with 22 bases spanning the gap. Written as DNA, the CDR3 is TGTGCCAGCATCAGAATGGACCGGGGAGTAAGCACTGAAGCTTTCTTT. It translates to CASIRMDRGVSTEAFF.

This clonotype turned up a few times. The gene calls are TRBV7-2 and TRBJ1-1; D remains ambiguous. The CDR3 is made up of 13 amino acids. Germline CDR1 is SGHTA and CDR2 is FQGNSA. The V and J ends lost 5 bases and 11 bases respectively, with 18 bases between them. CDR3 sequence reads: CASSPILMRRAFF. Written as DNA, the CDR3 is TGTGCCAGCAGCCCAATCTTGATGCGGCGGGCTTTCTTT.

The chain carries TRBV10-3 and TRBJ1-1, with 7 bases lining up with TRBD1. Trimming at V came to 4 bases and at J to 4 bases, leaving 6 bases not matched to a gene. Germline CDR1 ENHRY, CDR2 SYGVKD. CDR3 length equals 14 residues. The CDR3 DNA follows: TGTGCCATCAGTGGTTTCTCAGGGGGCACTGAAGCTTTCTTT. Amino acid sequence: CAISGFSGGTEAFF.